This T cell receptor (beta chain) derives from a study of T cells expressing NK-cell markers. On the study more broadly: Seven of the eight sequenced donors were HCMV-seropositive; one was seronegative.

The CDR3 is made up of 15 amino acids. Germline values: CDR1 LGHNA, CDR2 YNFKEQ. After re-calling the 5' RACE reads, TCRdb lists one entry per CDR3 protein, DNA absent. The sample table includes some 190,000 distinct CDR3 sequences. Sequenced input: blood T cells: a sorted CD56 or NKG2C T cell subset, CD4+ or CD8+ T cells, or bulk PBMC T cells (not recorded which). The J gene is TRBJ2-2, the V gene TRBV4-2; TCRdb's assignment of TRBD2 cannot be checked, as there is no DNA. This receptor was taken from a man aged 18-70 years in good health. CDR3 amino acids: CASSGGLSYTGELFF.